What follows describes a single TCR beta chain. Its antigen remains unidentified. CD4+ naive, central memory, regulatory and stem cell-like memory cells were sorted via CD45RO/CCR7/CD25/CD127/CD95/CD27. These data belong to a study of beta chain features in type 1 diabetes. Expressed TCRB transcripts were sequenced because the isolated RNA had all been reverse transcribed beforehand. Here immunoSEQ multiplex PCR was the method, and the copy in TCRdb shows in-frame clones only, minus some. The sample has under 300,000 clones, around 14% seen once. The V and J ends lost 4 bases and 8 bases, in that order; junction bases with no gene match: 7. This CDR3 has 15 residues. Germline V gives CDR1 ENHRY, CDR2 SYGVKD. Study-level points and caveats: Shortening of TCRB CDR3s, moderate but significant, appeared in all four CD4+ subsets of Type 1 diabetes patients.

The V and J genes are TRBV10-3 and TRBJ2-1; 11 nucleotides agree with TRBD2. This receptor was identified in a man aged 25-40 years with type 1 diabetes. The sequenced material came from naive CD4+ T cells from blood. The CDR3 bases are TGTGCCATCAGTGGCCTAGCGGGAGGAGAGGATGAGCAGTTCTTC. Its protein is CAISGLAGGEDEQFF.